Below, 8 T cell receptor beta chains from the same sample are listed, as sequenced in a study of Tregs in tolerant kidney transplant recipients. Some clones are missing from TCRdb's copy, which holds only in-frame ones; the method was immunoSEQ multiplex PCR. The sample totals 25,000 to 35,000 clones. The sequences come from CD8+ T cells from blood, collected before the transplant. The receptors stem from a human donor who received a combined kidney and bone marrow transplant.

With respect to this clone: The read finishes 3 residues shy of the CDR3 end, and the germline J gene is used to complete it. The gene calls are TRBV29-1 and TRBJ2-1; 8 nucleotides line up with TRBD1. The CDR3 sequence is 14 residues long. V was clipped by 5 bases and J by 0 bases; unmatched bases: 3. CDR1 is SQVTM and CDR2 is ANQGSEA in the germline V gene. The CDR3 bases that were read are TGCAGCGTTCCGGGACAGGCCTCCTACAATGAG. It specifies CSVPGQASYNE. The full CDR3 protein is CSVPGQASYNEQFF.

A remark on this clone: The CDR3 extends 3 residues past the end of the read, so its final part is completed from the germline J gene. This sequence joins TRBV13 and TRBJ2-2; D is unclear. V lost 5 bases, J lost 2 bases, and 6 bases lay in between. CDR3 length equals 13 residues. CDR1 is PRHDT, CDR2 FYEKMQ, per germline (reference sequence). The CDR3 loop is CASSPGNTGELFF. CDR3 DNA (partial): TGTGCCAGCAGCCCAGGAAACACCGGGGAG.

Regarding this clone: The read comes to an end 3 residues before the CDR3 does, leaving the germline J gene to fill in the end. The chain has TRBV6-1 and TRBJ1-1, with D hard to call. V shed 1 base and J shed 1 base, with 10 bases lying between them. This CDR3 region has 15 residues. Germline V gene sequence: CDR1 MNHNS, CDR2 SASEGT. The DNA read from the CDR3 is TGTGCCAGCAGTGAAGGGACGGGGAGGAACACTGAA. It encodes CASSEGTGRNTE. The complete CDR3 reads CASSEGTGRNTEAFF.

Points on this clone: The CDR3 goes on 3 residues after the read ends, and that part is filled in from the germline J gene. The chain has TRBV18 and TRBJ2-7, with 10 bases matching TRBD1. Per the germline V gene, CDR1 is KGHSH and CDR2 is LQKENI. V lost 3 bases, J lost 1 base, and 3 bases stayed unmatched. The CDR3 runs 15 residues. Partial CDR3 DNA: TGTGCCAGCTCACCTGGGACAGGGGTTTCCTACGAG. Its translation: CASSPGTGVSYE. The full CDR3 protein is CASSPGTGVSYEQYF.

Of note for this clone: The read ends 3 residues shy of where the CDR3 ends; the end is completed using the germline J gene. This chain links TRBV6-1 with TRBJ2-5, with 7 bases lining up with TRBD1. The length of the CDR3 is 16 residues. The trim removed 4 bases at V and 3 bases at J, leaving 11 bases unmatched. Germline CDR1 is MNHNS and CDR2 is SASEGT. CDR3 DNA, as far as it was read: TGTGCCAGCAGTGCCCGACAGGGAACATATGAAGAGACC. It translates to CASSARQGTYEET. The complete CDR3 sequence is CASSARQGTYEETQYF.

About this clone itself: The CDR3 end falls 3 residues outside the read, so it is completed with the germline J gene. The chain employs TRBV7-9 and TRBJ1-5; a possible D gene is TRBD1 (5 bases). CDR3 length: 13 residues. Germline-derived CDR1 and CDR2 are SEHNR and FQNEAQ (reference sequence). Trimming took 5 bases from V and 4 from J, leaving 9 bases between them. CDR3 in amino acids: CASSPGGNQPQHF. Partial CDR3 DNA: TGTGCCAGCAGCCCCGGGGGGAATCAGCCC.

As concerns this clone: The read terminates 3 residues before the CDR3 end, so the remaining end is supplied by the germline J gene. This chain links TRBV29-1 with TRBJ1-5; the match to TRBD1 covers 7 bases. The CDR3 contains 14 residues. Germline values: CDR1 SQVTM, CDR2 ANQGSEA. The J segment lost 5 bases and the V segment lost 8 bases, leaving 12 bases of the junction unmatched. The CDR3: CSLMNRGWDQPQHF. The covered CDR3 bases are TGCAGCCTAATGAACAGGGGTTGGGATCAGCCC.

Of note for this clone: The sequence runs out 3 residues before the end of the CDR3; the remainder is reconstructed from the germline J gene. The V gene is TRBV7-9, the J gene TRBJ2-4; 8 nucleotides line up with TRBD2. Germline CDR1 is SEHNR and CDR2 is FQNEAQ (reference sequence). V dropped 5 bases and J dropped 0; count of bases not matched to a gene: 3. CDR3 length: 15 residues. Partial CDR3 DNA: TGTGCCAGCAGCCGGGGGGGCGGAGCCAAAAACATT. As protein: CASSRGGGAKNI. The full CDR3 is CASSRGGGAKNIQYF.